This T cell receptor (beta chain) was profiled in a study of patients and donors after allogeneic stem cell transplantation (TCRdb year 2020). V is pared back by 3 bases and J by 4 bases, with 22 bases lying between the germline termini. The CDR3 measures 18 amino acids from cysteine to phenylalanine. Only the CDR3 portion is preserved as DNA: 54 bases, with reading frame beginning at the first base. A word on this clonotype: The target of this receptor is not known. Base-call qualities are not available, and no considerably larger clone is one nucleotide away.

The library relied on RT-PCR. Reads for this sample came from a NextSeq 550. Through fastp at Q25 and MiXCR, TCRdb rebuilt clones from the public reads, retaining in-frame beta chains. Each CDR3 protein appears once, grouped with its most common genes and DNA. This sample comprises under 200,000 distinct CDR3 sequences, approximately 30% of them detected only once. The top ten hold 3.2% of the sample. The sequence was obtained from a human donor who was either an allogeneic HSCT recipient or a stem cell or donor lymphocyte infusion donor (not recorded which). It is not recorded whose cells these are; they may come from a transplant donor. Sequences were obtained from blood, either unsorted or a sorted T cell fraction (not recorded which). The chain couples TRBV12-3 or TRBV12-4 to TRBJ2-1; the D assignment is uncertain and may be TRBD1 or TRBD2, with 6 bases supporting each. The DNA sequence is TGTGCCAGCAGTTTTTGGCGGGGTGAGGACAGAGTATACAATGAGCAGTTCTTC. It translates as CASSFWRGEDRVYNEQFF.